This TCR beta chain emerged from a study of response to subunit inactivated influenza vaccine. From germline, CDR1 is SGHAT and CDR2 FQNNGV. The CDR3 sequence is 18 residues long. Trimming took 6 bases from V and 2 from J; bases not matched to a gene: 7. Each CDR3 protein gets one entry after TCRdb re-called the RT-PCR reads with MiXCR. This sample has about 570,000 distinct CDR3 sequences, with 12% found just once. Comments on this clonotype: Its antigen remains unknown.

Broader study findings: The study's authors posited that every seasonal influenza vaccination enlists few new T cells.

The specimen was PBMCs from blood, collected on the day of vaccination. The origin of this receptor is a man between 45 and 60 years old who received an inactivated influenza vaccine. This chain uses TRBV11-2 with TRBJ2-1, with 16 bases matching TRBD2. The CDR3 DNA reads TGTGCCAGCAGGACTCCGGGACTAGCGGGAGGGCCCTACAATGAGCAGTTCTTC. It specifies CASRTPGLAGGPYNEQFF.